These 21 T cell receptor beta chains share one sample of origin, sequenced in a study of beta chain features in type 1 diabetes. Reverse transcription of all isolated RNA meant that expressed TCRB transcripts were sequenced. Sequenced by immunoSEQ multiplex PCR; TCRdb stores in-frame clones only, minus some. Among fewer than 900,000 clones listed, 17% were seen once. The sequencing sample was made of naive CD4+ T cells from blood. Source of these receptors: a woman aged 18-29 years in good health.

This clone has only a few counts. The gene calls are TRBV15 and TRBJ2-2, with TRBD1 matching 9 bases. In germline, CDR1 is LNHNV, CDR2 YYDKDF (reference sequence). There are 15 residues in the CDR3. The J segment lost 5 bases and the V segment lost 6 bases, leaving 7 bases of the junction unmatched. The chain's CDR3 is CATRQGAEPTGELFF. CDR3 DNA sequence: TGTGCCACCAGACAGGGGGCAGAGCCGACCGGGGAGCTGTTTTTT.

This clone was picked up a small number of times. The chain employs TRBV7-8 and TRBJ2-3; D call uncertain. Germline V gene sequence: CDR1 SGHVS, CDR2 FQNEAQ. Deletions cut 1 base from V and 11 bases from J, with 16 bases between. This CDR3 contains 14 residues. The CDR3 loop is CASSLGLRVLWQYF. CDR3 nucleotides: TGTGCCAGCAGCTTAGGACTTAGGGTCTTGTGGCAGTATTTT.

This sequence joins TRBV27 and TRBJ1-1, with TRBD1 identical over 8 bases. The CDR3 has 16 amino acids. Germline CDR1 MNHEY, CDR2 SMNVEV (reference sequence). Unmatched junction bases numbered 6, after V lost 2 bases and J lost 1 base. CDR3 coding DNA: TGTGCCAGCAGTTTACTCCGGACAGGGTCGAACACTGAAGCTTTCTTT. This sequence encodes CASSLLRTGSNTEAFF.

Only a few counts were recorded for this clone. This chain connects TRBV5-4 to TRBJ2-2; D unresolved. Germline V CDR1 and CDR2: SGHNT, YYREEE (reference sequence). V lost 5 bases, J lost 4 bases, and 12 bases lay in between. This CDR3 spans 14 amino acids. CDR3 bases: TGTGCCAGCAGTCGCACTAAATTCACCGGGGAGCTGTTTTTT. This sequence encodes CASSRTKFTGELFF.

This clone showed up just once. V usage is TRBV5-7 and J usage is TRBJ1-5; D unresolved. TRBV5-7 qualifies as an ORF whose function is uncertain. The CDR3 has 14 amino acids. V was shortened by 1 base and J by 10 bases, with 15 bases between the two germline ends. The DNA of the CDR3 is TGTGCCAGCAGCTTGCCAAGTCGCCATATTCCCCAGCATTTT. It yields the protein CASSLPSRHIPQHF.

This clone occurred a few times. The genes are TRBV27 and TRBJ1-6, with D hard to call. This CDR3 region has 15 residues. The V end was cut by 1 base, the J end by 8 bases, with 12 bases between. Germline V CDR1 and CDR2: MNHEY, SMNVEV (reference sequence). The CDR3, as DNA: TGTGCCAGCAGTTTATATCGGGGTACAGATTCACCCCTCCACTTT. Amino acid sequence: CASSLYRGTDSPLHF.

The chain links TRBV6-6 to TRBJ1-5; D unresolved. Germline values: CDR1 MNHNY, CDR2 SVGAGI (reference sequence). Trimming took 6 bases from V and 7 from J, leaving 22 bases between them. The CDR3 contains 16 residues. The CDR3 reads CASSPGRGFRGQPQHF. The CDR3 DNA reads TGTGCCAGCAGCCCGGGGAGAGGGTTTAGAGGGCAGCCCCAGCATTTT.

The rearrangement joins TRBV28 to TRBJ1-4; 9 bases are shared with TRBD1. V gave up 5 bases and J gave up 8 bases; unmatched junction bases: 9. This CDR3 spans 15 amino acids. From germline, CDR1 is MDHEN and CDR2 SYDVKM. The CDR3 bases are TGTGCCAGCAGTACTCCGGGACAGGGTTGGGAAAAACTGTTTTTT. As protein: CASSTPGQGWEKLFF.

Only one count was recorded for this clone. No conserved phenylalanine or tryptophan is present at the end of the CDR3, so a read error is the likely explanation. CDR3: CASSKQGAKGYTL. The CDR3 bases are TGTGCCAGCAGCAAACAGGGGGCAAAGGGCTACACCCTC. This chain connects TRBV7-2 to TRBJ1-2, with 9 bases that match TRBD1. The junction had 6 bases not matched to a gene; V was cut back by 5 bases and J by 8 bases. Per germline, CDR1 SGHTA and CDR2 FQGNSA. This CDR3 spans 13 amino acids.

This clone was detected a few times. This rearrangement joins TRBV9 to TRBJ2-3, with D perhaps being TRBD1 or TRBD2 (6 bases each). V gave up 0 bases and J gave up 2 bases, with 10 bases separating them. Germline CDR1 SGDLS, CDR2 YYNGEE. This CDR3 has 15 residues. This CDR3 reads CASSVDRGHTDTQYF. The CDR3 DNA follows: TGTGCCAGCAGCGTAGACCGGGGGCACACAGATACGCAGTATTTT.

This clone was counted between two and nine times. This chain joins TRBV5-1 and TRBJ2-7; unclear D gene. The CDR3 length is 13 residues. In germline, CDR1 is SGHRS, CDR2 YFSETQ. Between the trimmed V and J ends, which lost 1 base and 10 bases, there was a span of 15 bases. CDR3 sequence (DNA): TGCGCCAGCAGCTTGAGTTTTAGGCTACCACAGTACTTC. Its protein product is CASSLSFRLPQYF.

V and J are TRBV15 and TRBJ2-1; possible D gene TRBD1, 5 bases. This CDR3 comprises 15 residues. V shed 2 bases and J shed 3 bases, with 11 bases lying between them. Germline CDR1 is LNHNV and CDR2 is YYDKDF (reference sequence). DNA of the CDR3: TGTGCCACCAGCAGACGGCAGGGATTCTACAATGAGCAGTTCTTC. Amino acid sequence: CATSRRQGFYNEQFF. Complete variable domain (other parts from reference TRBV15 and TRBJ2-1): DAMVIQNPRYQVTQFGKPVTLSCSQTLNHNVMYWYQQKSSQAPKLLFHYYDKDFNNEADTPDNFQSRRPNTSFCFLDIRSPGLGDTAMYLCATSRRQGFYNEQFFGPGTRLTVL.

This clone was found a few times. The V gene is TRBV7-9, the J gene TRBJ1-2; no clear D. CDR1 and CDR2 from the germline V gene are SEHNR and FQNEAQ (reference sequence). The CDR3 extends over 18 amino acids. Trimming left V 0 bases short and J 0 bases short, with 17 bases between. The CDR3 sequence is CASSLALGTLPANYGYTF. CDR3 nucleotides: TGTGCCAGCAGCTTAGCGCTAGGCACACTTCCAGCTAACTATGGCTACACCTTC. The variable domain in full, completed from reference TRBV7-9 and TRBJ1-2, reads DTGVSQNPRHKITKRGQNVTFRCDPISEHNRLYWYRQTLGQGPEFLTYFQNEAQLEKSRLLSDRFSAERPKGSFSTLEIQRTEQGDSAMYLCASSLALGTLPANYGYTFGSGTRLTVV.

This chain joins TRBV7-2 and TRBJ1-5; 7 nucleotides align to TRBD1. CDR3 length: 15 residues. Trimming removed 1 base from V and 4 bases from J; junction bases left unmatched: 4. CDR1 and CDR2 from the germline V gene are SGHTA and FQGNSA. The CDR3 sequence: CASSLVAGQNQPQHF. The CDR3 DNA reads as TGTGCCAGCAGCTTAGTTGCGGGACAGAATCAGCCCCAGCATTTT.

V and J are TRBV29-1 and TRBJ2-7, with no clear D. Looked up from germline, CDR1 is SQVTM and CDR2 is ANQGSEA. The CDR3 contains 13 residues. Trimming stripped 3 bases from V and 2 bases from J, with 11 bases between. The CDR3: CSVDIVGTYEQYF. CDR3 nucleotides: TGCAGCGTTGACATCGTAGGGACCTACGAGCAGTACTTC.

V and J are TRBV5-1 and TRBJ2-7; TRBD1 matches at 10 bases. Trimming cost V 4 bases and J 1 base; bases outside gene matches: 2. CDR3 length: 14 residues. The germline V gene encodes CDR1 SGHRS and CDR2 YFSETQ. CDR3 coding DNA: TGCGCCAGCAGCCAGGGACAGGGGTCCTACGAGCAGTACTTC. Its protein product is CASSQGQGSYEQYF.

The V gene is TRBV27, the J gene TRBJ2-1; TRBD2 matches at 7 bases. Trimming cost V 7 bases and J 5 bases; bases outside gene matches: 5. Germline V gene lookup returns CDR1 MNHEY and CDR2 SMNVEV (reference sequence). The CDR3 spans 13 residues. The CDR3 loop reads CASTPGTNNEQFF. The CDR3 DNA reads TGTGCCAGCACCCCCGGGACTAACAATGAGCAGTTCTTC.

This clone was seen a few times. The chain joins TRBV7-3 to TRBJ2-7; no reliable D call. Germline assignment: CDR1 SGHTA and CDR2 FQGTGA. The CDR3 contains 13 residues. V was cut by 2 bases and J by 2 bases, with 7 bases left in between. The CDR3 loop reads CASSLHPAYEQYF. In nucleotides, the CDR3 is TGTGCCAGCAGCTTACACCCGGCCTACGAGCAGTACTTC.

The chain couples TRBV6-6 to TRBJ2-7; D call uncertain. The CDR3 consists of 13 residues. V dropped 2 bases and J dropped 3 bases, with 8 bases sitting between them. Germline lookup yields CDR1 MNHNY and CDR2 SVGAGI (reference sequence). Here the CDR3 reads CASSYGEIYEQYF. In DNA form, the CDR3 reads TGTGCCAGCAGTTACGGCGAAATCTACGAGCAGTACTTC.

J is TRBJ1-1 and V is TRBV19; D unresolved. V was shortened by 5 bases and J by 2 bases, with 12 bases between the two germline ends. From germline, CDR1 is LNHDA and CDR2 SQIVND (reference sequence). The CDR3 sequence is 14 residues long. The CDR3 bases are TGTGCCAGTAGTTTGTTCGGGCGTAACACTGAAGCTTTCTTT. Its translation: CASSLFGRNTEAFF.

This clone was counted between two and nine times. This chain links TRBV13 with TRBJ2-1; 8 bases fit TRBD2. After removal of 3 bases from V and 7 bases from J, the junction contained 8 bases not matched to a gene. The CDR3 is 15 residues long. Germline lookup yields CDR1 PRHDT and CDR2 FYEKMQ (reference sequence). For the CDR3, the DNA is TGTGCCAGCAGCTTGTTCGCGGGAGGTGGGAATGAGCAGTTCTTC. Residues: CASSLFAGGGNEQFF. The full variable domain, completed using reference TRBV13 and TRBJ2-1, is AAGVIQSPRHLIKEKRETATLKCYPIPRHDTVYWYQQGPGQDPQFLISFYEKMQSDKGSIPDRFSAQQFSDYHSELNMSSLELGDSALYFCASSLFAGGGNEQFFGPGTRLTVL.